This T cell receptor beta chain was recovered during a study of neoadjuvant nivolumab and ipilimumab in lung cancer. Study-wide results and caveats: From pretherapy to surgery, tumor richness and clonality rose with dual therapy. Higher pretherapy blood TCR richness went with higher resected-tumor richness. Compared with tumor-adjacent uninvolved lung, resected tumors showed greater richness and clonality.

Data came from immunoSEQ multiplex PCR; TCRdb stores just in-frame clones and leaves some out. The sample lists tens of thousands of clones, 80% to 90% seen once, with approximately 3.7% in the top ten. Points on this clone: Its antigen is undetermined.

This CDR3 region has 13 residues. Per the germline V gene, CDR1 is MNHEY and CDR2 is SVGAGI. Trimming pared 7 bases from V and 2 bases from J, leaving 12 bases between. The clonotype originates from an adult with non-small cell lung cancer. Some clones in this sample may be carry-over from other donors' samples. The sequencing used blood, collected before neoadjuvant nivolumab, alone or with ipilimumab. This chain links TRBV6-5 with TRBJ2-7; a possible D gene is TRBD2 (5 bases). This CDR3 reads CASNVEGTYEQYF. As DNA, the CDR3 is TGTGCCAGCAATGTCGAGGGCACCTACGAGCAGTACTTC.